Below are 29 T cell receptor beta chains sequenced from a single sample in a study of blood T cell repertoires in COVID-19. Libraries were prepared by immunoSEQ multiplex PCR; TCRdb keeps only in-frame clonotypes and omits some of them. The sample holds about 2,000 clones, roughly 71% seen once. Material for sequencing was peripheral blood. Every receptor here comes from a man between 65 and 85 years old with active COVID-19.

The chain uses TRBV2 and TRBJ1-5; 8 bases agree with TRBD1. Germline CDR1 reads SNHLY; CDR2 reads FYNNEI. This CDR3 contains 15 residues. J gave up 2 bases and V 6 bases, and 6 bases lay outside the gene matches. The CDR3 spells CASRMETGGNQPQHF. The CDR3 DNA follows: TGTGCCAGCAGGATGGAGACAGGGGGCAATCAGCCCCAGCATTTT.

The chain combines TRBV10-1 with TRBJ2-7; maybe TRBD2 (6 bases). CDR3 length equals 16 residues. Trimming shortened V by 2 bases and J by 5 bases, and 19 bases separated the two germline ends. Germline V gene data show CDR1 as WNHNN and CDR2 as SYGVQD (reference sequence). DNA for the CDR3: TGCGCCAGCAGTGAGGCAGCTAGCGAGGTAAGCGACGAGCAGTACTTC. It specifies CASSEAASEVSDEQYF.

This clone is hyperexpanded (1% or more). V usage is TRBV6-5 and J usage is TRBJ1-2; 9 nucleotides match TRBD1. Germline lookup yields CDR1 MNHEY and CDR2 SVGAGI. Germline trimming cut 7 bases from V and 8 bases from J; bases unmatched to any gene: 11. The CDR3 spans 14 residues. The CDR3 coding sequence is TGTGCCAGCACCTCGGGAACAGGGGGCTTGGGCTACACCTTC. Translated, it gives CASTSGTGGLGYTF.

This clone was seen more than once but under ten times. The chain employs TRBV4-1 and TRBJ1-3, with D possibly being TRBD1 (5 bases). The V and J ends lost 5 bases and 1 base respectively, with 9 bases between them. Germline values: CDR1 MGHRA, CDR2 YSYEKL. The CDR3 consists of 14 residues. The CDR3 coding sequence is TGCGCCAGCAGCTACCAGGGATCTGGAAACACCATATATTTT. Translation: CASSYQGSGNTIYF.

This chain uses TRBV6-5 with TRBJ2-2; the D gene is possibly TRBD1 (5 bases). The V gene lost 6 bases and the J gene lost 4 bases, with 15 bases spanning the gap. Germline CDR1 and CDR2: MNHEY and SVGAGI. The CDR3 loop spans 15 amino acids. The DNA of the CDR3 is TGTGCCAGCAGCACCACAGGTTTATTCACCGGGGAGCTGTTTTTT. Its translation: CASSTTGLFTGELFF.

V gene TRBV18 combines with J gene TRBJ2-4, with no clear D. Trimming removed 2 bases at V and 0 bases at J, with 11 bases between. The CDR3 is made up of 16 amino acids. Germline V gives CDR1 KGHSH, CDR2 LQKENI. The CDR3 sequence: CASSPIQSLAKNIQYF. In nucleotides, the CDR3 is TGTGCCAGCTCACCAATACAGTCTTTAGCCAAAAACATTCAGTACTTC.

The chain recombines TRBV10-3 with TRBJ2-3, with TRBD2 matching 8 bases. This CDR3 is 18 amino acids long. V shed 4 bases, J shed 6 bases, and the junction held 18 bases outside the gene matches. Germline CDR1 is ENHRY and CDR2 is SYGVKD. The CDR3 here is CAISVGVAGKSSGDTQYF. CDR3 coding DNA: TGTGCCATCAGTGTTGGGGTAGCGGGAAAGTCGTCGGGGGATACGCAGTATTTT.

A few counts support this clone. The CDR3 region has the DNA TGCGCCAGCAGCACGGACAGATTCTCTGGAAACACCATATATTTT. Residues: CASSTDRFSGNTIYF. The chain has TRBV5-1 and TRBJ1-3, with D tentatively TRBD1 (6 bases). Trimming took 4 bases from V and 0 from J, leaving 11 bases between them. This CDR3 is 15 amino acids long. The V gene's germline CDR1 is SGHRS and CDR2 YFSETQ.

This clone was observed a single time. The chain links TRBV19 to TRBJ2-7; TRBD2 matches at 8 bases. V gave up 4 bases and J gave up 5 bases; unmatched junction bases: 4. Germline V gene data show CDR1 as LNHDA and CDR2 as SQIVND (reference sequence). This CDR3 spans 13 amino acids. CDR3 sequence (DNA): TGTGCCAGTAGTAGGGGACTAGTGAACGAGCAGTACTTC. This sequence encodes CASSRGLVNEQYF.

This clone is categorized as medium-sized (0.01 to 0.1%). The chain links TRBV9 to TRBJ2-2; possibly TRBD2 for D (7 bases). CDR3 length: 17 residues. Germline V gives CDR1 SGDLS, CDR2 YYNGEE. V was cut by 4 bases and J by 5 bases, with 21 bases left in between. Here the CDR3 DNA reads TGTGCCAGCAGCCCCTTCAAGGGGGGGGCAAGTACCGGGGAGCTGTTTTTT. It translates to CASSPFKGGASTGELFF.

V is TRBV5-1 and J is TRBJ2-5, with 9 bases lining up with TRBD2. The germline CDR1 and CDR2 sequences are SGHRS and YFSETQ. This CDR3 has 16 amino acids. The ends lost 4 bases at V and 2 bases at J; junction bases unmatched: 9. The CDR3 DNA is TGCGCCAGCAGCCCCTGGGGAGCGGGAGGACAAGAGACCCAGTACTTC. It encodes CASSPWGAGGQETQYF. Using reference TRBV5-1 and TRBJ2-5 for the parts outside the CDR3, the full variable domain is KAGVTQTPRYLIKTRGQQVTLSCSPISGHRSVSWYQQTPGQGLQFLFEYFSETQRNKGNFPGRFSGRQFSNSRSEMNVSTLELGDSALYLCASSPWGAGGQETQYFGPGTRLLVL.

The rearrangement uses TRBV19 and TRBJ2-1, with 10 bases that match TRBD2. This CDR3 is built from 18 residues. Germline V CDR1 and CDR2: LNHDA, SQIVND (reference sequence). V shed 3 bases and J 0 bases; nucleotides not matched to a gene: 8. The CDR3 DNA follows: TGTGCCAGTAGTATGGCGCTAGCGGGAGATAACTCCTACAATGAGCAGTTCTTC. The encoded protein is CASSMALAGDNSYNEQFF.

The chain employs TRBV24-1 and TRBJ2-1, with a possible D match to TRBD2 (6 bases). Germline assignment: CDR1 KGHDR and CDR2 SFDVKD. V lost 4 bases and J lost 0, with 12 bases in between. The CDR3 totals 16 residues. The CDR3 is CATSDSGTGSYNEQFF. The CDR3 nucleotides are TGTGCCACCAGTGACTCCGGGACTGGCTCCTACAATGAGCAGTTCTTC.

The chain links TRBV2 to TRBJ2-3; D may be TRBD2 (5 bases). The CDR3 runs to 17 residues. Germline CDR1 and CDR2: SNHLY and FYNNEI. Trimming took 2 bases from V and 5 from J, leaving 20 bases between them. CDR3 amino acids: CASSEISARPEGDTQYF. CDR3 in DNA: TGTGCCAGCAGTGAAATTTCGGCCAGGCCCGAGGGAGATACGCAGTATTTT.

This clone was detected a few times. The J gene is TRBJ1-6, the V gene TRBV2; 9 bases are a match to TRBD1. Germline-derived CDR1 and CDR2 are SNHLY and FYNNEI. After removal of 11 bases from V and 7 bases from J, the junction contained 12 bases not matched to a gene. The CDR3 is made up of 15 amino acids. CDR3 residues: CAGIRDRVENSPLHF. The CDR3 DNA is TGTGCCGGAATCCGGGACAGGGTCGAAAATTCACCCCTCCACTTT.

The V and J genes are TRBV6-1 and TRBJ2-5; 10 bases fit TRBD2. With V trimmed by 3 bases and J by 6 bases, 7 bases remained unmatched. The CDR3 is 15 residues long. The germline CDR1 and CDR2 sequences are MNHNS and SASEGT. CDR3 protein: CASSDGTSVWKTQYF. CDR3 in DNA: TGTGCCAGCAGTGACGGGACTAGCGTTTGGAAGACCCAGTACTTC.

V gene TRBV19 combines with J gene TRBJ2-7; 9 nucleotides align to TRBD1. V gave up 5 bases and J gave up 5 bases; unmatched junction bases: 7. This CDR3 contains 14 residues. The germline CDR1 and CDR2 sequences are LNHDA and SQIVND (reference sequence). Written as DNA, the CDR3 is TGTGCCAGTAGTTTCCGGGACAGGGACCACGAGCAGTACTTC. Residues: CASSFRDRDHEQYF.

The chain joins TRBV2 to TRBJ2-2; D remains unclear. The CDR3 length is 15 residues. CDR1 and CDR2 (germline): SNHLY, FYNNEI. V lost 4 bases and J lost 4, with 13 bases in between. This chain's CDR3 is CASSVTESSTGELFF. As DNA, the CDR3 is TGTGCCAGCAGTGTTACGGAGTCATCCACCGGGGAGCTGTTTTTT.

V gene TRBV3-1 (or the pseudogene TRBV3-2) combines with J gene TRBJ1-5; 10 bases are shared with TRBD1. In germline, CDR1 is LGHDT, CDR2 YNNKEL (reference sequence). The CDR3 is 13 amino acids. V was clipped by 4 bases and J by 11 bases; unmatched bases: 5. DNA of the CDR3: TGTGCCAGCAGCCGGGACAGGGGAGGATCCCAGCATTTT. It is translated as CASSRDRGGSQHF.

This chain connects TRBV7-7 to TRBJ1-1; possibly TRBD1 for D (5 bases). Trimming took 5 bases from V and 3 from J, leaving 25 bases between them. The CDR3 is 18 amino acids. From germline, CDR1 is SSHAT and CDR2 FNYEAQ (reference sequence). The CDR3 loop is CASSLNPSRTLDDTEAFF. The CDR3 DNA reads TGTGCCAGCAGCCTAAACCCGAGTAGGACACTTGATGACACTGAAGCTTTCTTT.

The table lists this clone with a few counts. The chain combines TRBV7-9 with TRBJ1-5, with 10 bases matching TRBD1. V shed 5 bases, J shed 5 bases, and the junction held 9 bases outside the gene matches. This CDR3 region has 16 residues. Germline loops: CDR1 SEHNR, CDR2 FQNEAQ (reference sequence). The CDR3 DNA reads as TGTGCCAGCAGCCCTAAGGGACAGGGGTTCGATCAGCCCCAGCATTTT. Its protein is CASSPKGQGFDQPQHF. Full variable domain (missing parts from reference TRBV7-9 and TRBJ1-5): DTGVSQNPRHKITKRGQNVTFRCDPISEHNRLYWYRQTLGQGPEFLTYFQNEAQLEKSRLLSDRFSAERPKGSFSTLEIQRTEQGDSAMYLCASSPKGQGFDQPQHFGDGTRLSIL.

This chain's CDR3 is CASMSGYTEAFF. The CDR3 DNA sequence: TGTGCCAGTATGTCAGGGTACACTGAAGCTTTCTTT. The V and J genes are TRBV19 and TRBJ1-1, with a weak D call TRBD1 (5 bases). V lost 7 bases to trimming and J lost 3 bases, with 9 bases between them. Germline-derived CDR1 and CDR2 are LNHDA and SQIVND (reference sequence). The CDR3 sequence is 12 residues long.

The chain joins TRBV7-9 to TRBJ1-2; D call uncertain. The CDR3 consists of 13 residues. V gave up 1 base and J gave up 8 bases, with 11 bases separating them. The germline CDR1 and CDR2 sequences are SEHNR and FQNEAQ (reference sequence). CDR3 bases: TGTGCCAGCAGCTTAGGGGGAGGAGGAGGCTACACCTTC. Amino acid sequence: CASSLGGGGGYTF.

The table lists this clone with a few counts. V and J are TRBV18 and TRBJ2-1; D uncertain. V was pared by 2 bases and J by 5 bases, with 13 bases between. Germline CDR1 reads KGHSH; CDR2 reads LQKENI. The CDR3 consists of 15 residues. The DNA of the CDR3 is TGTGCCAGCTCACCAGGTATAGTCGTCGACAATGAGCAGTTCTTC. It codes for CASSPGIVVDNEQFF.

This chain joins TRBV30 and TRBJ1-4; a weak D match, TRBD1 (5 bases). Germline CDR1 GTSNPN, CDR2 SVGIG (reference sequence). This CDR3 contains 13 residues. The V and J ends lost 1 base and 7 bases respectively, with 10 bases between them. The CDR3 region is CAWSGQTREKLFF. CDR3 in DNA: TGTGCCTGGAGTGGACAGACCCGTGAAAAACTGTTTTTT.

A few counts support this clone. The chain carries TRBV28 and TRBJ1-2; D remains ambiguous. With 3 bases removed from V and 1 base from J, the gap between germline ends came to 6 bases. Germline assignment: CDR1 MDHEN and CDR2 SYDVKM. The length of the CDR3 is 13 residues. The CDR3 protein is CASSLALNYGYTF. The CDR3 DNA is TGTGCCAGCAGTTTGGCCCTTAACTATGGCTACACCTTC.

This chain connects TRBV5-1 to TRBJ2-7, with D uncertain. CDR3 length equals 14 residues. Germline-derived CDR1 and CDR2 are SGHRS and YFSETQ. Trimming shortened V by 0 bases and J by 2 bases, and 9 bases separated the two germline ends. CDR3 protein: CASSLVVQPYEQYF. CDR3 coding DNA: TGCGCCAGCAGCTTGGTCGTACAGCCCTACGAGCAGTACTTC.

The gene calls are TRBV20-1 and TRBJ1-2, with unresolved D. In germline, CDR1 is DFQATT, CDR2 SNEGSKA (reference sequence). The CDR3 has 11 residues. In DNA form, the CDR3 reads TGCAGGCTGGGTGCTGCGGGGGGCTACACCTTC. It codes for CRLGAAGGYTF.

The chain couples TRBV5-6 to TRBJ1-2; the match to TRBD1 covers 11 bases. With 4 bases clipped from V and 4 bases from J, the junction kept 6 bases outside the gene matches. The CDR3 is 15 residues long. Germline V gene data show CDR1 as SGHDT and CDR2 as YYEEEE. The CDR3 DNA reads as TGTGCCAGCAGCGAAGGACAGGGGGCGGTCTATGGCTACACCTTC. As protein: CASSEGQGAVYGYTF.